Following are 2 T cell receptor beta chains from one sample sequenced in a study of sequential checkpoint blockade in melanoma (dated by TCRdb to between 2018 and 2020). Preparation of the library involved the immunoSEQ multiplex PCR assay. This immuneACCESS table, as held by TCRdb, lists in-frame sequences with V and J called but not all clones. Of the missing ones, under half trace to an unresolved V gene in checked studies; the others have no known cause. This sample has about 4,200 clones in its table, and around 20% of those were observed once. Over 12% of the sample is taken by the ten largest. What this sample's treatment or condition label stands for: randomized to nivolumab then ipilimumab (arm A) or the reverse (arm B). The input for sequencing was tumor tissue (inferred from file names), taken from a patient given nivolumab and ipilimumab in sequence. The receptors originated from a human donor with melanoma.

This clone ranks as large (0.1 to 1%). The chain uses TRBV6-8 and TRBJ2-5, with 14 bases identical to TRBD2. Trimming cost V 5 bases and J 5 bases; bases outside gene matches: 16. The germline V gene encodes CDR1 MNHGY and CDR2 SAAAGT. This CDR3 is built from 19 residues. CDR3 DNA sequence: TGTGCCAGCAGTGCTTCCTACCCAGGACTAGCGGGGGGTGATGAGACCCAGTACTTC. Translating gives CASSASYPGLAGGDETQYF.

The chain joins TRBV9 to TRBJ2-5, with D unresolved. The germline V and J ends were trimmed by 0 bases and 4 bases, with 7 bases remaining between them. From germline, CDR1 is SGDLS and CDR2 YYNGEE. The CDR3 spans 13 residues. This CDR3 reads CASSVAGAETQYF. As DNA, the CDR3 is TGTGCCAGCAGCGTAGCGGGTGCAGAGACCCAGTACTTC.